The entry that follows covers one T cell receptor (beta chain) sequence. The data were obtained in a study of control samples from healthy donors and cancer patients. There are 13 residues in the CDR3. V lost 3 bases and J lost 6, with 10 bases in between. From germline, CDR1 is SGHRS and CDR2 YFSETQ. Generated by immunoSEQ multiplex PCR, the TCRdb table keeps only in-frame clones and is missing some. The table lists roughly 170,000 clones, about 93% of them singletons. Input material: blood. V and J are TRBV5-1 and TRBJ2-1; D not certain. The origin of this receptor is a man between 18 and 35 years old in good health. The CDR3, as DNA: TGCGCCAGCAGCTACATCACGGGCAATGAGCAGTTCTTC. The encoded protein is CASSYITGNEQFF.